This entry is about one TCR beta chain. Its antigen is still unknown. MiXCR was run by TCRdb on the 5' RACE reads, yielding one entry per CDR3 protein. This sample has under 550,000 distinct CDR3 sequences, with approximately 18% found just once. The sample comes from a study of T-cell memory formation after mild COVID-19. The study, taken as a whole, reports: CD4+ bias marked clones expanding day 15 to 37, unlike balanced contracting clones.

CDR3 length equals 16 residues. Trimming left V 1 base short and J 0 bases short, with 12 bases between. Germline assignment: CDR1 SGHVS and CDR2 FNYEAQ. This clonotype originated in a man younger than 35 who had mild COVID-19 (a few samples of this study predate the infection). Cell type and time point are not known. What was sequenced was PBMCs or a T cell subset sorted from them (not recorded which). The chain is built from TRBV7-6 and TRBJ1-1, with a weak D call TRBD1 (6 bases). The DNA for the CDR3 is TGTGCCAGCAGCTTAGAGGCAGGGGTCGTGAACACTGAAGCTTTCTTT. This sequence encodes CASSLEAGVVNTEAFF.